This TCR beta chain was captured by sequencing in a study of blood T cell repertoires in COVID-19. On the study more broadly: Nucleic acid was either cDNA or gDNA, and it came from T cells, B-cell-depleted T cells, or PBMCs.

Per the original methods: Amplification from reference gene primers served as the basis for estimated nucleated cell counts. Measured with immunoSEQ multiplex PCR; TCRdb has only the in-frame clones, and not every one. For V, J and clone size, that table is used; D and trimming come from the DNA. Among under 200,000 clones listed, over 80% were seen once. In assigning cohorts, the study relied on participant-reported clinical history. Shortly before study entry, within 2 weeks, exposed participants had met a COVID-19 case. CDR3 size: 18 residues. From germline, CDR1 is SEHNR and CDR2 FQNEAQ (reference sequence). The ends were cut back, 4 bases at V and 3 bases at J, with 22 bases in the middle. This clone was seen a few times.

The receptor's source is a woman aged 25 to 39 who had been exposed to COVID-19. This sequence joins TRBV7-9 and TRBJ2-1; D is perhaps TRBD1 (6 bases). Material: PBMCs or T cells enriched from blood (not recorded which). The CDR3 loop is CASSYLQDSQSNYNEQFF. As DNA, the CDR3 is TGTGCCAGCAGCTACCTCCAGGACAGCCAATCTAACTACAATGAGCAGTTCTTC. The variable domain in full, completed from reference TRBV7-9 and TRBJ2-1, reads DTGVSQNPRHKITKRGQNVTFRCDPISEHNRLYWYRQTLGQGPEFLTYFQNEAQLEKSRLLSDRFSAERPKGSFSTLEIQRTEQGDSAMYLCASSYLQDSQSNYNEQFFGPGTRLTVL.